This T cell receptor beta chain was observed in a study of T cells after yellow fever vaccination. General study findings and limits: Across the CD4 and CD8 compartments, a small share of clonotypes was present in both.

This CDR3 is 11 amino acids long. Germline assignment: CDR1 SQVTM and CDR2 ANQGSEA. Between the trimmed V and J ends, which lost 6 bases and 8 bases, there was a span of 13 bases. TCR cDNA, made by 5'RACE template switching, carried an added universal primer site and UMIs. TCRdb reanalysed the 5' RACE reads using MiXCR and keeps one entry per CDR3 protein. The sample lists 150,000 to 200,000 distinct CDR3 sequences; around 10% were seen once. A few counts support this clonotype. Its antigen is unknown. The material sequenced was CD8+ T cells sorted from PBMCs, taken 15 days after the yellow fever booster vaccination. The gene calls are TRBV29-1 and TRBJ1-1, with a weak D call TRBD1 (6 bases). The source of this sequence is a man aged 18-30 years who received the YFV17D yellow fever vaccine. CDR3 amino acids: CSVRGGLEAFF. In nucleotides, the CDR3 is TGCAGCGTGCGAGGGGGTCTGGAAGCTTTCTTT. Together with reference TRBV29-1 and TRBJ1-1, the CDR3 gives the full variable domain: SAVISQKPSRDICQRGTSLTIQCQVDSQVTMMFWYRQQPGQSLTLIATANQGSEATYESGFVIDKFPISRPNLTFSTLTVSNMSPEDSSIYLCSVRGGLEAFFGQGTRLTVV.